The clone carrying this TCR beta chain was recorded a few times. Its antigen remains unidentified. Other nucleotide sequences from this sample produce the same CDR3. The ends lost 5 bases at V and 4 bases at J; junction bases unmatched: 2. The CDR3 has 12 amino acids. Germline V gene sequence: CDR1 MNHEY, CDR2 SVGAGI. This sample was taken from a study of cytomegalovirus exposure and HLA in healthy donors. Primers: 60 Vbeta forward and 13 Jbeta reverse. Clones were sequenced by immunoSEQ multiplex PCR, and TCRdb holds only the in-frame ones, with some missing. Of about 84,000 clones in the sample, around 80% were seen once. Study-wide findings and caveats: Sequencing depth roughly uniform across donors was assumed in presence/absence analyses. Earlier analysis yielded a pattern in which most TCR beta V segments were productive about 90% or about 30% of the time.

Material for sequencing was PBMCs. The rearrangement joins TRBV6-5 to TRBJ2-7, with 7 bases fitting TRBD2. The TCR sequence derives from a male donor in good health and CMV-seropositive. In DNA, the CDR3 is TGTGCCAGCAGTCCCGGGAGGTACGAGCAGTACTTC. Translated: CASSPGRYEQYF.